These 27 T cell receptor beta chains came from one sample sequenced in a study of technical replicates of blood from several donors. The assay was immunoSEQ multiplex PCR, and TCRdb's table has in-frame clones only and misses some. The sample lists tens of thousands of clones, around 92% seen once, with 0.35% to 0.45% in the top ten. Sequenced: T cells isolated from PBMCs. These receptors all stem from a human donor in good health.

The chain links TRBV19 to TRBJ1-2; D call uncertain. CDR1 and CDR2 (germline): LNHDA, SQIVND (reference sequence). The CDR3 length is 14 residues. The V and J ends lost 6 bases and 0 bases respectively, with 11 bases between them. Written as DNA, the CDR3 is TGTGCCAGTAGGTCCAGAATAACTAACTATGGCTACACCTTC. Its translation is CASRSRITNYGYTF.

The rearrangement links TRBV6-5 to TRBJ2-7, with a possible D match to TRBD2 (5 bases). CDR3 length: 15 amino acids. The germline V gene encodes CDR1 MNHEY and CDR2 SVGAGI. V shed 0 bases and J shed 3 bases, with 12 bases lying between them. The CDR3 DNA reads as TGTGCCAGCAGTTACTCGAGGGAGTGGGGCTACGAGCAGTACTTC. Translation: CASSYSREWGYEQYF.

CDR3 region: CASSPGQGAVREKLFF. CDR3 in DNA: TGTGCCAGCAGCCCAGGACAGGGGGCAGTTCGTGAAAAACTGTTTTTT. This chain uses TRBV5-6 with TRBJ1-4; 11 bases are shared with TRBD1. V lost 4 bases to trimming and J lost 7 bases; unmatched junction nucleotides: 9. CDR3 length equals 16 residues. Germline CDR1 SGHDT, CDR2 YYEEEE.

This chain links TRBV7-6 with TRBJ2-7; tentative D call: TRBD2 (6 bases). This CDR3 is 15 amino acids long. Germline loops: CDR1 SGHVS, CDR2 FNYEAQ. Trimming cost V 5 bases and J 3 bases, with 17 bases left between them. The CDR3 DNA follows: TGTGCCAGCAGCCCGACCACTGGACTAAGCTACGAGCAGTACTTC. Its translation is CASSPTTGLSYEQYF.

The chain recombines TRBV7-6 with TRBJ2-7, with 13 bases identical to TRBD2. The CDR3 loop spans 16 amino acids. The germline V gene has CDR1 SGHVS and CDR2 FNYEAQ. J was trimmed by 7 bases and V by 3 bases; bases with no gene match: 9. The CDR3 here is CASSFDHGLAGVEQYF. The CDR3 nucleotides read TGTGCCAGCAGCTTTGATCACGGACTAGCGGGAGTTGAGCAGTACTTC.

The chain carries TRBV5-4 and TRBJ2-7; 12 bases match TRBD2. The length of the CDR3 is 19 residues. The germline V gene encodes CDR1 SGHNT and CDR2 YYREEE (reference sequence). V shed 4 bases, J shed 1 base, and the junction held 15 bases outside the gene matches. CDR3 in amino acids: CASSRGLAGPSSPSYEQYF. In nucleotides, the CDR3 is TGTGCCAGCAGCAGGGGACTAGCGGGCCCTAGTTCCCCTTCCTACGAGCAGTACTTC.

This clone was detected only once. CDR3 coding DNA: TGTGCCAGCAGTGGAGGGGGCTACACAGATACGCAGTATTTT. Encoded protein: CASSGGGYTDTQYF. The V and J genes are TRBV9 and TRBJ2-3; tentatively, D is TRBD1 (7 bases). Germline assignment: CDR1 SGDLS and CDR2 YYNGEE. The ends were cut back, 5 bases at V and 2 bases at J, with 12 bases in the middle. The CDR3 is made up of 14 amino acids.

This chain connects TRBV2 to TRBJ2-7; no clear D gene. Per the germline V gene, CDR1 is SNHLY and CDR2 is FYNNEI. This CDR3 comprises 12 residues. The germline V and J ends were trimmed by 6 bases and 3 bases, with 9 bases remaining between them. The CDR3 coding sequence is TGTGCCAGCAGCGGGTCCCTCTACGAGCAGTACTTC. Its translation is CASSGSLYEQYF.

V gene TRBV27 combines with J gene TRBJ2-7; 7 nucleotides line up with TRBD2. This CDR3 has 15 amino acids. V shed 2 bases and J 4 bases; nucleotides not matched to a gene: 8. Per the germline V gene, CDR1 is MNHEY and CDR2 is SMNVEV (reference sequence). The CDR3 reads CASSLARRERYEQYF. Written as DNA, the CDR3 is TGTGCCAGCAGTTTAGCTAGGCGGGAGAGGTACGAGCAGTACTTC.

The chain employs TRBV13 and TRBJ1-2; 7 positions match TRBD1. V was clipped by 1 base and J by 2 bases; unmatched bases: 10. This CDR3 is built from 17 residues. Germline CDR1 and CDR2: PRHDT and FYEKMQ (reference sequence). The CDR3 nucleotides are TGTGCCAGCAGCTTAGCGACAGGGAGGTATAGCAACTATGGCTACACCTTC. Translated: CASSLATGRYSNYGYTF.

The V call is TRBV7-3, the J call TRBJ1-3, with 8 bases matching TRBD1. The CDR3 extends over 15 amino acids. J lost 4 bases, V lost 2 bases, and 4 bases had no gene match. Germline V gene sequence: CDR1 SGHTA, CDR2 FQGTGA. In DNA form, the CDR3 reads TGTGCCAGCAGCTTAGGCGGGGACAGGGGAAACACCATATATTTT. It codes for CASSLGGDRGNTIYF.

The J gene is TRBJ1-2, the V gene TRBV11-3; 11 bases line up with TRBD1. Germline CDR1 reads SGHNT; CDR2 reads YENEEA. Trimming cost V 3 bases and J 7 bases; bases outside gene matches: 7. CDR3 size: 15 residues. In DNA form, the CDR3 reads TGTGCCAGCAGCTTCATCGGGACAGGGGGTCCTGGCTACACCTTC. Translating gives CASSFIGTGGPGYTF.

Details on this clone: At one end the junction does not follow the germline gene, possibly because of a read error. The chain carries TRBV5-4 and TRBJ2-1, with D uncertain. The germline CDR1 and CDR2 sequences are SGHNT and YYREEE (reference sequence). This CDR3 spans 12 amino acids. CDR3 DNA sequence: TGTGCCAGCAGCTTTTCCTTCAATGAGCAGTTCTTC. Its translation: CASSFSFNEQFF. The full variable domain, rest sourced from reference TRBV5-4 and TRBJ2-1, is ETGVTQSPTHLIKTRGQQVTLRCSSQSGHNTVSWYQQALGQGPQFIFQYYREEENGRGNFPPRFSGLQFPNYSSELNVNALELDDSALYLCASSFSFNEQFFGPGTRLTVL.

The chain uses TRBV7-3 and TRBJ2-3, with 7 positions matching TRBD2. CDR3 length: 16 amino acids. With 0 bases clipped from V and 8 bases from J, the junction kept 11 bases outside the gene matches. Germline CDR1 reads SGHTA; CDR2 reads FQGTGA. This CDR3 is CASSLTGLAAGSTQYF. The CDR3 coding sequence is TGTGCCAGCAGCTTAACGGGGCTAGCGGCAGGCAGTACGCAGTATTTT.

This clone is deemed medium-sized. This chain joins TRBV6-6 and TRBJ1-5; weak D call: TRBD1 (6 bases). The V and J ends lost 4 bases and 3 bases respectively, with 16 bases between them. CDR3 length: 16 amino acids. The germline V gene encodes CDR1 MNHNY and CDR2 SVGAGI (reference sequence). This chain's CDR3 is CASSSLAGATNQPQHF. The CDR3 nucleotides read TGTGCCAGCAGTTCCCTGGCAGGGGCGACCAATCAGCCCCAGCATTTT.

The chain carries TRBV29-1 and TRBJ2-7; unclear D gene. The CDR3 totals 11 residues. Germline V gene sequence: CDR1 SQVTM, CDR2 ANQGSEA. Trimming pared 3 bases from V and 3 bases from J, leaving 6 bases between. The CDR3 protein is CSVERGYEQYF. The CDR3 DNA is TGCAGCGTTGAGCGTGGCTACGAGCAGTACTTC.

The chain recombines TRBV9 with TRBJ2-1, with D perhaps matching TRBD2 (5 bases). There are 15 residues in the CDR3. Trimming cost V 7 bases and J 0 bases, with 14 bases left between them. Germline assignment: CDR1 SGDLS and CDR2 YYNGEE. CDR3 sequence: CASALSGSSYNEQFF. The CDR3 nucleotides read TGTGCCAGCGCTCTCTCGGGGAGCTCCTACAATGAGCAGTTCTTC.

This clone appeared a few times. The CDR3 nucleotides are TGTGCCAGCAGCGGAGGGGCTAGCGGGAACACCGGGGAGCTGTTTTTT. Its translation: CASSGGASGNTGELFF. The chain links TRBV9 to TRBJ2-2; 7 nucleotides match TRBD2. The V and J ends lost 3 bases and 1 base, in that order; junction bases with no gene match: 6. Germline CDR1 is SGDLS and CDR2 is YYNGEE. The CDR3 sequence is 16 residues long.

This chain uses TRBV7-2 with TRBJ2-5; D uncertain. Germline V gene sequence: CDR1 SGHTA, CDR2 FQGNSA. CDR3 length equals 14 residues. V dropped 5 bases and J dropped 5 bases, with 15 bases sitting between them. The CDR3 here is CASSRLARWETQYF. The CDR3 nucleotides are TGTGCCAGCAGCCGACTTGCCCGGTGGGAGACCCAGTACTTC.

This clone has more than one count but fewer than ten. V usage is TRBV4-1 and J usage is TRBJ2-1, with no clear D. From germline, CDR1 is MGHRA and CDR2 YSYEKL. This CDR3 has 14 amino acids. With 2 bases removed from V and 8 bases from J, the gap between germline ends came to 13 bases. CDR3 DNA sequence: TGCGCCAGCAGCCAATCCTCAGGAAACGATGAGCAGTTCTTC. Amino acid sequence: CASSQSSGNDEQFF.

The rearrangement links TRBV2 to TRBJ2-1; TRBD2 agrees at 11 bases. This CDR3 comprises 20 residues. CDR1 is SNHLY and CDR2 is FYNNEI in the germline V gene. Unmatched junction bases numbered 13, after V lost 2 bases and J lost 1 base. The DNA for the CDR3 is TGTGCCAGCAGTGAACTTGTTCGCCTAGCGGGAGGCTCATCCTACAATGAGCAGTTCTTC. Translation: CASSELVRLAGGSSYNEQFF.

This chain uses TRBV13 with TRBJ1-1; 8 bases align to TRBD1. Germline CDR1 reads PRHDT; CDR2 reads FYEKMQ (reference sequence). This CDR3 is built from 13 residues. V shed 5 bases and J 8 bases; nucleotides not matched to a gene: 7. CDR3: CASSNGQGGEAFF. CDR3 sequence (DNA): TGTGCCAGCAGCAACGGACAGGGAGGAGAAGCTTTCTTT.

The chain has TRBV9 and TRBJ1-2, with 9 positions matching TRBD1. CDR1 SGDLS and CDR2 YYNGEE come from the germline V gene. The CDR3 runs 15 residues. The V segment lost 3 bases and the J segment 5 bases; nucleotides outside the gene matches: 8. CDR3 region: CASSAGTGGGYGYTF. CDR3 sequence (DNA): TGTGCCAGCAGCGCCGGTACAGGGGGCGGGTATGGCTACACCTTC.

The rearrangement links TRBV30 to TRBJ2-3; the D is unclear. The CDR3 has 14 amino acids. CDR1 is GTSNPN and CDR2 is SVGIG in the germline V gene (reference sequence). Trimming cost V 2 bases and J 0 bases, with 9 bases left between them. The CDR3 DNA reads as TGTGCCTGGAGTCTAATTATAAGCACAGATACGCAGTATTTT. It specifies CAWSLIISTDTQYF.

The chain links TRBV4-2 to TRBJ2-1; no definite D call. The CDR3 has 17 amino acids. CDR1 LGHNA and CDR2 YNFKEQ come from the germline V gene. V was cut by 0 bases and J by 2 bases, with 14 bases left in between. The DNA of the CDR3 is TGTGCCAGCAGCCAAGAATTACCGATACAGACCTACAATGAGCAGTTCTTC. Its translation: CASSQELPIQTYNEQFF.

The chain links TRBV4-1 to TRBJ2-2; possible D gene TRBD1, 5 bases. Germline values: CDR1 MGHRA, CDR2 YSYEKL. The CDR3 has 14 residues. Trimming pared 5 bases from V and 3 bases from J, leaving 10 bases between. CDR3 nucleotide sequence: TGCGCCAGCAGCGCAGGGCGAGACACCGGGGAGCTGTTTTTT. Translated: CASSAGRDTGELFF.

V usage is TRBV19 and J usage is TRBJ1-5, with 7 bases aligning to TRBD1. The CDR3 totals 15 residues. V lost 10 bases, J lost 6 bases, and 15 bases stayed unmatched. Germline values: CDR1 LNHDA, CDR2 SQIVND (reference sequence). Here the CDR3 DNA reads TGTGCCACACATCAAGGGGCAGGGGGTGGTCAGCCCCAGCATTTT. Protein sequence: CATHQGAGGGQPQHF.